This T cell receptor (beta chain) was identified in a study of cytomegalovirus exposure and HLA in healthy donors. Overall study findings and caveats: The likely origin of a cluster of highly shared sequence variants was a sequencing artifact. Among the CMV-associated chains, three were confirmed in vitro as specific for CMV antigens. Further analysis, carried out later, found HLA-associated TCR beta chains more clonally expanded than equally common other chains.

There are 14 residues in the CDR3. V was shortened by 6 bases and J by 5 bases, with 11 bases between the two germline ends. Germline lookup yields CDR1 MNHEY and CDR2 SMNVEV (reference sequence). The PCR made use of 60 Vbeta and 13 Jbeta primers. Method: immunoSEQ multiplex PCR; TCRdb's copy keeps in-frame clones and lacks some. The table has roughly 100,000 clones, roughly 80% seen once. As regards this clone: Antigen: not known.

Sequencing was carried out using PBMCs. The TCR originated in a male donor in good health and CMV-seropositive. The chain is built from TRBV27 and TRBJ1-6; maybe TRBD1 (6 bases). The CDR3 loop reads CASSFTGNNSPLHF. CDR3 bases: TGTGCCAGCAGCTTCACAGGGAATAATTCACCCCTCCACTTT.